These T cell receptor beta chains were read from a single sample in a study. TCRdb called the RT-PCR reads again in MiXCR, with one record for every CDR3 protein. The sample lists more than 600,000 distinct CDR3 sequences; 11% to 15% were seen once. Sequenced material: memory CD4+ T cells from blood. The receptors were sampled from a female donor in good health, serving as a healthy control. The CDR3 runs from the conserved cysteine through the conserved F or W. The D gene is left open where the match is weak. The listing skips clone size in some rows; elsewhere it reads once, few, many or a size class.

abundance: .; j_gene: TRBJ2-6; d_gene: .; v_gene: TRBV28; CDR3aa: CASTLAGWGSGANVLTF; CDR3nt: TGTGCCAGCACCCTGGCTGGTTGGGGCTCTGGGGCCAACGTCCTGACTTTC
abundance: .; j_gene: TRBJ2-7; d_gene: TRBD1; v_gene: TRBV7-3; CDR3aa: CASSLSLQGARSEQYF; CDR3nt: TGTGCCAGCAGCTTAAGTTTGCAGGGGGCTAGGAGCGAGCAGTACTTC
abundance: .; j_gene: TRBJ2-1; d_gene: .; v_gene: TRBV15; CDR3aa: CATSRDPGLRAHEQFF; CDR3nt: TGTGCCACCAGCAGAGATCCCGGGCTCAGGGCCCATGAGCAGTTCTTC
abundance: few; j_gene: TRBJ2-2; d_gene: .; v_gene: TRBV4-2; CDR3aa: CASSQDKLTGELFF; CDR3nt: TGTGCCAGCAGCCAAGATAAGCTAACCGGGGAGCTGTTTTTT
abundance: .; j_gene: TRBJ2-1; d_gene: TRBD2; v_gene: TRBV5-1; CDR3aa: CASRASGSLIEQFF; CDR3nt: TGCGCCAGCAGAGCCAGCGGGAGTCTCATTGAGCAGTTCTTC
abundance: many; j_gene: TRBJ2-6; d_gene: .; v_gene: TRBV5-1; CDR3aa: CASSSTSGANVLTF; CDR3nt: TGTGCCAGCAGCTCAACGTCGGGGGCCAACGTCCTGACTTTC
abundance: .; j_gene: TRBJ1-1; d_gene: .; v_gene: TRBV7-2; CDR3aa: CASSLKVARNTEAFF; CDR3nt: TGTGCCAGCAGCTTAAAGGTAGCTCGGAACACTGAAGCTTTCTTT
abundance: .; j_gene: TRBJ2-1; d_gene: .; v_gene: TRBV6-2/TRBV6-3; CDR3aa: CASREINEQFF; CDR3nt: TGTGCCAGCAGGGAGATAAATGAGCAGTTCTTC
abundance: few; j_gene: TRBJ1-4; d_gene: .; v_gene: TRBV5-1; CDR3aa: CASSGTQNEKLFF; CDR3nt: TGCGCCAGCAGCGGAACACAGAATGAAAAACTGTTTTTT
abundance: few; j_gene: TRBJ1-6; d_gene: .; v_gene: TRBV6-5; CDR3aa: CASRSQLNSPLHF; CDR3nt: TGTGCCAGCAGGTCGCAACTTAATTCACCCCTCCACTTT
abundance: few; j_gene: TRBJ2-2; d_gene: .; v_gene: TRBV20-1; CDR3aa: CSARRGRAELFF; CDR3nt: TGCAGTGCTAGACGTGGGAGAGCGGAGCTGTTTTTT
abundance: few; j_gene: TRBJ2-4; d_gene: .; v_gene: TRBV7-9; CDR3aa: CASSTTGYKYF; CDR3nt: TGTGCCAGCAGTACCACGGGCTATAAGTACTTC
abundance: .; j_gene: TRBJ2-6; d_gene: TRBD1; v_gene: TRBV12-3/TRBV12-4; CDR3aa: CASSSRTGGSSGANVLTF; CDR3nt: TGTGCCAGCAGCTCCCGGACAGGGGGTAGTTCTGGGGCCAACGTCCTGACTTTC
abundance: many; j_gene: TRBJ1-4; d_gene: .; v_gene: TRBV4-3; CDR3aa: CASSHDGRDPFF; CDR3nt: TGCGCCAGCAGCCATGACGGACGGGACCCATTTTTT
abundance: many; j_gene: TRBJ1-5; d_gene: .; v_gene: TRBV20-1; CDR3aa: CSARRGGVANQPQHF; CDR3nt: TGCAGTGCTAGGCGGGGGGGGGTTGCCAATCAGCCCCAGCATTTT
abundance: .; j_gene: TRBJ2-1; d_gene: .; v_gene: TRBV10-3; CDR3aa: CAISENPGAYNEQFF; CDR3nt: TGTGCCATCAGTGAGAATCCGGGAGCCTACAATGAGCAGTTCTTC
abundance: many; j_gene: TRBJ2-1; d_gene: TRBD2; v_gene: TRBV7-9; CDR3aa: CASSLALAGTYNEQFF; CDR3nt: TGTGCCAGCAGCTTAGCACTAGCGGGTACCTACAATGAGCAGTTCTTC
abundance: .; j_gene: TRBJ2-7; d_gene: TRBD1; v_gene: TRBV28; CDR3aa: CASNPSGSGQGLGEQYF; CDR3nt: TGTGCCAGTAATCCGTCTGGCAGCGGACAGGGATTAGGCGAGCAGTACTTC
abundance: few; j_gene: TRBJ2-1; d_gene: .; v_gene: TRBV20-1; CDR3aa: CSAREAATYNEQFF; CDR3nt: TGCAGTGCTAGGGAGGCAGCAACCTACAATGAGCAGTTCTTC
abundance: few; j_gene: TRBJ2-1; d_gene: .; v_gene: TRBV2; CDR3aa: CASSDRAEQFF; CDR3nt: TGTGCCAGCAGTGACAGGGCAGAGCAGTTCTTC
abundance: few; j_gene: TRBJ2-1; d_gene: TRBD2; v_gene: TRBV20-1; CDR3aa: CSAQGTSGRARDEQFF; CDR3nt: TGCAGTGCCCAGGGGACTAGCGGGAGGGCCAGGGATGAGCAGTTCTTC
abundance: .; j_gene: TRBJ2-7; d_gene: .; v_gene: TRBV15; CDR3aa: CATSRDGYSYEQYF; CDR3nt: TGTGCCACCAGCAGAGATGGCTATTCCTACGAGCAGTACTTC
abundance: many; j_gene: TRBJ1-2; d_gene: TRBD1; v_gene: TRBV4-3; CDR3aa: CASSQALDRDYGYTF; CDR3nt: TGCGCCAGCAGCCAAGCCCTGGACAGGGACTATGGCTACACCTTC
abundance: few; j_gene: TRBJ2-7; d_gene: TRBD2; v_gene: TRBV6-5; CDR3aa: CASRLLAGEYEQYF; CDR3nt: TGTGCCAGCAGATTACTAGCGGGAGAATACGAGCAGTACTTC
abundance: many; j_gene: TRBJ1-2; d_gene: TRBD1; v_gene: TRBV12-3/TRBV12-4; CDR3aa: CASSPGTGYGYTF; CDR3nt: TGTGCCAGCAGCCCAGGGACAGGCTATGGCTACACCTTC
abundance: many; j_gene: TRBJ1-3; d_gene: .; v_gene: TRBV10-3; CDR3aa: CAISERLSKQF; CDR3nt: TGTGCCATCAGTGAGAGACTTTCTAAGCAATTT
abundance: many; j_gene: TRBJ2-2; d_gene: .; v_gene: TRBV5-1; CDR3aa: CASSLVLAENTGELFF; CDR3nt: TGCGCCAGCAGCTTGGTGCTAGCCGAGAACACCGGGGAGCTGTTTTTT
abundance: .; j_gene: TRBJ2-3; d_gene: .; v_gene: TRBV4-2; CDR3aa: CASSQDQGLRTDTQYF; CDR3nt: TGTGCCAGCAGCCAAGATCAGGGACTTCGGACAGATACGCAGTATTTT
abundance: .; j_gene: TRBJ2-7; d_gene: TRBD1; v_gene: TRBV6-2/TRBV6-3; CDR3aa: CASSLNPGQDYEQYF; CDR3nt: TGTGCCAGCAGCTTAAACCCGGGACAGGACTACGAGCAGTACTTC
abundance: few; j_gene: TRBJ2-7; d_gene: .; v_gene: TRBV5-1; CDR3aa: CASSLALTTYEQYF; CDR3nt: TGCGCCAGCAGCTTGGCCCTGACTACCTACGAGCAGTACTTC
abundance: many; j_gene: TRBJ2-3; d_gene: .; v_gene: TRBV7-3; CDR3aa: CASSLRPLRGTDTQYF; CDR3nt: TGTGCCAGCAGCTTACGGCCCTTACGAGGCACAGATACGCAGTATTTT
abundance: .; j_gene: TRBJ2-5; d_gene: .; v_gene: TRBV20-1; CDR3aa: CSALGASRWETQYF; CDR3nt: TGCAGTGCTCTTGGGGCCAGCAGGTGGGAGACCCAGTACTTC
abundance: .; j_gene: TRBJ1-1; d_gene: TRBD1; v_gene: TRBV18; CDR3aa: CASSVPGTGYTEAFF; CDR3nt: TGTGCCAGCTCGGTGCCCGGGACAGGGTATACTGAAGCTTTCTTT
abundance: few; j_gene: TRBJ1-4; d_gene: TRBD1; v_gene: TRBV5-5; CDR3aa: CASSRRDRGRDTNEKLFF; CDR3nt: TGTGCCAGCAGCCGGAGGGACAGGGGGCGAGATACTAATGAAAAACTGTTTTTT
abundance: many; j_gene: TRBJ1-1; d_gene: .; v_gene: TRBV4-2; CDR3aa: CASSREERSGTEAFF; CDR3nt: TGTGCCAGCAGCCGGGAAGAGCGTAGTGGCACTGAAGCTTTCTTT
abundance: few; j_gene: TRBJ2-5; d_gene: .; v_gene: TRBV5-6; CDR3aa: CASSLGGAGFPQTQYF; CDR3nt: TGTGCCAGCAGCTTGGGAGGGGCCGGATTCCCCCAGACCCAGTACTTC
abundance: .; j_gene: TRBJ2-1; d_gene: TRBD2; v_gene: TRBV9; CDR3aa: CASSVAPTSGRARVEQFF; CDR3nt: TGTGCCAGCAGCGTAGCTCCGACTAGCGGGAGGGCTCGGGTTGAGCAGTTCTTC
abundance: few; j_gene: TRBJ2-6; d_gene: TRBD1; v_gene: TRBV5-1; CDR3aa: CASSLGQAPSGANVLTF; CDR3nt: TGCGCCAGCAGCCTAGGACAGGCGCCCTCTGGGGCCAACGTCCTGACTTTC
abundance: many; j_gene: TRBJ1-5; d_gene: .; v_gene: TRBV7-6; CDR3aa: CASSLDTDQPQHF; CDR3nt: TGTGCCAGCAGCCTGGACACGGATCAGCCCCAGCATTTT
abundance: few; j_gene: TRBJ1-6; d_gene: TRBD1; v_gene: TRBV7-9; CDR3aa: CAGGQTNSPLHF; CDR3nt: TGTGCCGGGGGACAGACTAATTCACCCCTCCACTTT